The rows below give T cell receptor beta chains drawn from one sample of a study of beta chain features in type 1 diabetes. Method: immunoSEQ multiplex PCR; TCRdb's copy keeps in-frame clones and lacks some. The sample comprises hundreds of thousands of clones, about 63% of which are singletons, and 0.053% rests with the top ten. Input material: naive CD4+ T cells from blood. These receptors were collected from a man younger than 40 in good health. CDR3s include the opening cysteine and the closing phenylalanine or tryptophan. The D gene is left open where the match is weak. Size values are once, few and many counts, or a class for expanded clones, and some rows have none.

len | j_gene | v_gene | d_gene | abundance | CDR3nt | CDR3aa
12 | TRBJ2-5 | TRBV14 | NA | NA | TGTGCCAGCAGCCAAGTAGGAGAGACCCAGTACTTC | CASSQVGETQYF
14 | TRBJ2-6 | TRBV6-5 | NA | once | TGTGCCAGCTCCCTAGGGAAGGCGAAGGACGTCCTGACTTTC | CASSLGKAKDVLTF
15 | TRBJ2-7 | TRBV25-1 | TRBD2 | NA | TGTGCCAGCAGTGAAATGGGAGGGAGCTCCTACGAGCAGTACTTC | CASSEMGGSSYEQYF
14 | TRBJ2-7 | TRBV5-1 | TRBD1 | NA | TGCGCCAGCAGCCCGACAGGGGGTACCTACGAGCAGTACTTC | CASSPTGGTYEQYF
14 | TRBJ1-5 | TRBV18 | NA | NA | TGTGCCAGCTCAACCGGGGGCAGGAATCAGCCCCAGCATTTT | CASSTGGRNQPQHF
15 | TRBJ2-5 | TRBV28 | TRBD1 | NA | TGTGCCAGCAGTTTCCGGGACAGGCCCACGGTGACCCAGTACTTC | CASSFRDRPTVTQYF
12 | TRBJ1-5 | TRBV28 | NA | NA | TGTGCCAGCAGCCCCGAGTATCAGCCCCAGCATTTT | CASSPEYQPQHF
13 | TRBJ2-7 | TRBV30 | NA | once | TGTGCCTGGACCCTCTGGAGGGCAGGGGAGCAGTACTTC | CAWTLWRAGEQYF
12 | TRBJ2-4 | TRBV6-6 | NA | NA | TGTGCCAGCAGAGGGACTGAAAACATTCAGTACTTC | CASRGTENIQYF
16 | TRBJ2-2 | TRBV10-3 | NA | few | TGTGCCATCAGCGAGAGGAAAGCCTCGAACACCGGGGAGCTGTTTTTT | CAISERKASNTGELFF
11 | TRBJ2-7 | TRBV18 | NA | NA | TGTGCCAGCTCACCCGACGGGGGGCAGTACTTC | CASSPDGGQYF
13 | TRBJ2-7 | TRBV7-2 | NA | NA | TGTGCCAGCAGCTTTATGGTTAACTACGAGCAGTACTTC | CASSFMVNYEQYF
11 | TRBJ2-5 | TRBV29-1 | NA | NA | TGCAGCGTTCACCTTCAAGAGACCCAGTACTTC | CSVHLQETQYF
12 | TRBJ1-2 | TRBV30 | TRBD1 | NA | TGTGCCTGGCAGGGGGTCGGCTATGGCTACACCTTC | CAWQGVGYGYTF
15 | TRBJ2-5 | TRBV30 | TRBD1 | NA | TGTGCCTGGACCAGGACAGGGGGCTTCCAAGAGACCCAGTACTTC | CAWTRTGGFQETQYF
11 | TRBJ2-3 | TRBV11-2 | NA | NA | TGTGCCAGCAGCTCTGCGGGAAGGAAGTATTTT | CASSSAGRKYF
14 | TRBJ2-1 | TRBV9 | TRBD2 | NA | TGTGCCAGCAGCCCGGGACTAATGAACAATGAGCAGTTCTTC | CASSPGLMNNEQFF
16 | TRBJ1-1 | TRBV15 | NA | once | TGTGCCACCAGCAGAGATCGGGCCGACTTGAACACTGAAGCTTTCTTT | CATSRDRADLNTEAFF
15 | TRBJ1-1 | TRBV5-6 | NA | NA | TGTGCCAGCAGCTCCTCCGGTTCCTCAGGCACTGAAGCTTTCTTT | CASSSSGSSGTEAFF
12 | TRBJ2-3 | TRBV29-1 | NA | NA | TGCAGCGGCAGGGGATCCGCAGATACGCAGTATTTT | CSGRGSADTQYF
15 | TRBJ2-2 | TRBV5-1 | NA | NA | TGCGCCAGCAGCTTGCGCAGGGAGAACACCGGGGAGCTGTTTTTT | CASSLRRENTGELFF
15 | TRBJ2-3 | TRBV4-1 | TRBD1 | NA | TGCGCCAGCAGCCAAGATCGACAGGGGCGAGATACGCAGTATTTT | CASSQDRQGRDTQYF
13 | TRBJ2-2 | TRBV29-1 | TRBD1 | NA | TGCAGCGTCGGGACAGGGGGCACCGGGGAGCTGTTTTTT | CSVGTGGTGELFF
13 | TRBJ2-7 | TRBV6-5 | NA | NA | TGTGCCAGCAGCGAGCGGACTTCAGGAGAGCAGTACTTC | CASSERTSGEQYF
15 | TRBJ1-6 | TRBV5-4 | NA | few | TGTGCCAGCAGCTTGGAGGCGATTTATAATTCACCCCTCCACTTT | CASSLEAIYNSPLHF
15 | TRBJ1-5 | TRBV7-2 | NA | NA | TGTGCCAGCAGCTTATCGCGGGATAGCAATCAGCCCCAGCATTTT | CASSLSRDSNQPQHF
17 | TRBJ2-2 | TRBV11-2 | TRBD2 | once | TGTGCCAGCAGCTTCCGTCGGACTAGCGAGAACACCGGGGAGCTGTTTTTT | CASSFRRTSENTGELFF
13 | TRBJ1-6 | TRBV2 | NA | NA | TGTGCCAGCACGAGGACGGCCAATTCACCCCTCCACTTT | CASTRTANSPLHF
12 | TRBJ2-3 | TRBV15 | NA | NA | TGTGCCACCAGCAGTGGCACAGATACGCAGTATTTT | CATSSGTDTQYF
16 | TRBJ2-3 | TRBV29-1 | TRBD2 | NA | TGCAGCGTTGAAGATCTGGCTAGCGGGAAAGTAGATACGCAGTATTTT | CSVEDLASGKVDTQYF
15 | TRBJ1-1 | TRBV10-3 | TRBD1 | few | TGTGCCATCAGTCGAGTTGGGACAGGGAACACTGAAGCTTTCTTT | CAISRVGTGNTEAFF
14 | TRBJ1-6 | TRBV7-6 | NA | once | TGTGCCAGCAGCTTAGCGACAGAGAATTCACCCCTCCACTTT | CASSLATENSPLHF
13 | TRBJ1-1 | TRBV6-6 | TRBD1 | NA | TGTGCCACTGGACAGGACAAGAACACTGAAGCTTTCTTT | CATGQDKNTEAFF
15 | TRBJ2-7 | TRBV25-1 | TRBD1 | few | TGTGCCAGCAGTGGTCTGGACAGGGCTTTGGGCGAGCAGTACTTC | CASSGLDRALGEQYF
13 | TRBJ2-1 | TRBV7-9 | TRBD1 | NA | TGTGCCGTACTGGGACAGGGATACAATGAGCAGTTCTTC | CAVLGQGYNEQFF
12 | TRBJ2-5 | TRBV2 | NA | NA | TGTGCCAGCAATTCGTACCAAGAGACCCAGTACTTC | CASNSYQETQYF
13 | TRBJ2-4 | TRBV9 | NA | NA | TGTGCCAGCAGCCTGGGAGGAGTAAACATTCAGTACTTC | CASSLGGVNIQYF
15 | TRBJ2-7 | TRBV28 | TRBD1 | NA | TGTGCCAGCAGTTTGGGGCAGGGGGCAAGATACGAGCAGTACTTC | CASSLGQGARYEQYF
14 | TRBJ2-7 | TRBV30 | NA | NA | TGTGCCTGGAGTGTACTCGACAGGCTACACGAGCAGTACTTC | CAWSVLDRLHEQYF
11 | TRBJ2-7 | TRBV7-9 | NA | NA | TGTGCCAGCAGCCACCCAAATGAGATGTACTTC | CASSHPNEMYF
17 | TRBJ1-1 | TRBV30 | NA | NA | TGTGCCTGGTCCCGCATATACCGCAGGTCGTCGGACACTGAAGCTTTCTTT | CAWSRIYRRSSDTEAFF
14 | TRBJ2-7 | TRBV5-1 | NA | NA | TGCGCCAGCAGCTTGGAACGGGGCAGCTACGAGCAGTACTTC | CASSLERGSYEQYF
14 | TRBJ2-5 | TRBV30 | NA | few | TGTGCCTGGAGTTTGGGGACACTCCAAGAGACCCAGTACTTC | CAWSLGTLQETQYF
11 | TRBJ1-2 | TRBV29-1 | NA | few | TGCAGCGTTGGAGGGGTGCGTGGCTACACCTTC | CSVGGVRGYTF
16 | TRBJ2-5 | TRBV7-8 | NA | NA | TGTGCCAGCAGGCGCCCCAGGGTGGGTCAACAAGAGACCCAGTACTTC | CASRRPRVGQQETQYF
15 | TRBJ2-5 | TRBV30 | TRBD2 | NA | TGTGCCTGGAGTCGAGGACTAGCGGAGTTCAAGGGCCAGTACTTC | CAWSRGLAEFKGQYF